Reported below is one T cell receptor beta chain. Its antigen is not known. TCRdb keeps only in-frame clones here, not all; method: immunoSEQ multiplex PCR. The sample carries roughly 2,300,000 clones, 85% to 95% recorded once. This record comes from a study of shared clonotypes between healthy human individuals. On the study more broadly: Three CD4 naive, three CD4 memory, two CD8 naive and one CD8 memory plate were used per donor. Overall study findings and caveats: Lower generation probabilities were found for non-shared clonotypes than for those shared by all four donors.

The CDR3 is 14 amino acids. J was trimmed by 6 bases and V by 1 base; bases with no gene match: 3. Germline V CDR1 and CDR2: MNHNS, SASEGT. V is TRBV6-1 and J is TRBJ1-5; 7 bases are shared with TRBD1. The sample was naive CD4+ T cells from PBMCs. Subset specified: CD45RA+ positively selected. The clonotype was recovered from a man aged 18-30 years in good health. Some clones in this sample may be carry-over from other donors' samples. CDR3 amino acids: CASSEVGGGQPQHF. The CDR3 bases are TGTGCCAGCAGTGAAGTAGGGGGCGGTCAGCCCCAGCATTTT.